Given below is one TCR beta chain in context. The antigen remains unidentified. The V gene's germline CDR1 is ENHRY and CDR2 SYGVKD. The CDR3 covers 15 residues. V gave up 6 bases and J gave up 1 base, with 15 bases separating them. PCR was performed using 60 Vbeta and 13 Jbeta primers. TCRdb's table, derived via immunoSEQ multiplex PCR, lists solely in-frame clones and lacks some. This repertoire includes more than 200,000 clones. The donors (healthy individuals) were bone marrow donors. This sample was included in a study of cytomegalovirus exposure and HLA in healthy donors. For the study at large: Of 398 genotyped donors, more than 75% clustered with self-reported Caucasian donors.

Study outcomes and limitations: A cluster of highly shared sequence variants was likely a sequencing artifact.

The genes are TRBV10-3 and TRBJ2-5; tentatively, D is TRBD1 (6 bases). The source of this sequence is a woman between 25 and 40 years old in good health and CMV-seropositive. The sequencing input was PBMCs. CDR3: CAIRPGQNTQETQYF. CDR3 bases: TGTGCCATCAGACCCGGACAGAATACCCAAGAGACCCAGTACTTC.